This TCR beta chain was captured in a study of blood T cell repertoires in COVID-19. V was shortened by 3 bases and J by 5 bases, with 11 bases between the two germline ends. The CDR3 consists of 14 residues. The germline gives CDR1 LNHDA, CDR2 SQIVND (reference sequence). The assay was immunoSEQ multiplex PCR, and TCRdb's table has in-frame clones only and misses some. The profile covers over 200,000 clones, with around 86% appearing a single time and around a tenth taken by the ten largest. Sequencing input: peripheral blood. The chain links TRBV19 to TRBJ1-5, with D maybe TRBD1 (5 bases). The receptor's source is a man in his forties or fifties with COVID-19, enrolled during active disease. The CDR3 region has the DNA TGTGCCAGTAGTATCTCCGGGGGATATCAGCCCCAGCATTTT. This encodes CASSISGGYQPQHF.